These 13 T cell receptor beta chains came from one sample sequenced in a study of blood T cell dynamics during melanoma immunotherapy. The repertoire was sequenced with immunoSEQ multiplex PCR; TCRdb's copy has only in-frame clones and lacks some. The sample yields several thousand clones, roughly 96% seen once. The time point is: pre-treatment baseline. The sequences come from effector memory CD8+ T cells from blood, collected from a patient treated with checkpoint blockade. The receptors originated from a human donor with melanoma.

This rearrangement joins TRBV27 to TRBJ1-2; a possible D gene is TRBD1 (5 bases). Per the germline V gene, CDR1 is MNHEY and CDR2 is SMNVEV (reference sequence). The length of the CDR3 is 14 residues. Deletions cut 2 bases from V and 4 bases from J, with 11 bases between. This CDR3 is CASSLRGAAYGYTF. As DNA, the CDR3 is TGTGCCAGCAGTTTAAGGGGCGCCGCCTATGGCTACACCTTC.

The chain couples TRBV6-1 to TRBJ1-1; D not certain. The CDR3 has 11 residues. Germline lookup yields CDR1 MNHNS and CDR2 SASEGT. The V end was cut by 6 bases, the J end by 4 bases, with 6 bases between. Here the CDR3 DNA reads TGTGCCAGCAGGAGGCCCACTGAAGCTTTCTTT. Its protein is CASRRPTEAFF.

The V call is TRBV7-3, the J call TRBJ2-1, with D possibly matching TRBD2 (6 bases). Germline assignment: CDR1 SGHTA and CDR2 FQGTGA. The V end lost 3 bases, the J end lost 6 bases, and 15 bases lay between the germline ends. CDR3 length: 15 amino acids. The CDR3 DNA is TGTGCCAGCAGCTTGGGGACCACTAGCCGCAATGAGCAGTTCTTC. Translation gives CASSLGTTSRNEQFF.

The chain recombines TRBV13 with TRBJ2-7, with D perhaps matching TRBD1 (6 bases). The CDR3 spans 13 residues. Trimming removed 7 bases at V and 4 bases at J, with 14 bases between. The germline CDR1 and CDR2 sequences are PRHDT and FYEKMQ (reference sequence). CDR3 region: CASNSGHQYEQYF. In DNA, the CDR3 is TGTGCCAGCAATTCGGGACACCAATACGAGCAGTACTTC.

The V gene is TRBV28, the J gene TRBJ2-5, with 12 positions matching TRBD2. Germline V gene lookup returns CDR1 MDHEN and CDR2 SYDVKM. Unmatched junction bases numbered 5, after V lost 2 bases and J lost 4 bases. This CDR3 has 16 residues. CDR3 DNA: TGTGCCAGCAGTTTACCTAGCGGGAGGGTCGGAGAGACCCAGTACTTC. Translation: CASSLPSGRVGETQYF.

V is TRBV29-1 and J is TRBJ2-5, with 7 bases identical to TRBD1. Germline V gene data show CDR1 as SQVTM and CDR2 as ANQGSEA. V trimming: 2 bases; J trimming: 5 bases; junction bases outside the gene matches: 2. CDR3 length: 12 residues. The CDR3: CSVERGQETQYF. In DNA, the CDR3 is TGCAGCGTTGAAAGGGGGCAGGAGACCCAGTACTTC.

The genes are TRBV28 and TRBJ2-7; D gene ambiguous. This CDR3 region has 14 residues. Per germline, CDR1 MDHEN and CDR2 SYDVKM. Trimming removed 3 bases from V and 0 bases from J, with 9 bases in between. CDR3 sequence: CASSLRRSSYEQYF. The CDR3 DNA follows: TGTGCCAGCAGTTTGAGAAGGAGCTCCTACGAGCAGTACTTC. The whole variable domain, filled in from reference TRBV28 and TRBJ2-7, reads DVKVTQSSRYLVKRTGEKVFLECVQDMDHENMFWYRQDPGLGLRLIYFSYDVKMKEKGDIPEGYSVSREKKERFSLILESASTNQTSMYLCASSLRRSSYEQYFGPGTRLTVT.

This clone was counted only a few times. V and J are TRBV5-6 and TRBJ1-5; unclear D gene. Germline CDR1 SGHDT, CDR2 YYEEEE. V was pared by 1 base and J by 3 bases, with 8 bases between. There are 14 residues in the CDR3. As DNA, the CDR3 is TGTGCCAGCAGCTTGTACGGCCACAATCAGCCCCAGCATTTT. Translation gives CASSLYGHNQPQHF.

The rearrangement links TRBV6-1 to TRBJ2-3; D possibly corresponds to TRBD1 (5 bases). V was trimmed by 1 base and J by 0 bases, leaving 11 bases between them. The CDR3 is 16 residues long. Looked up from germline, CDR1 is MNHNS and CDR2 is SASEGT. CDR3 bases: TGTGCCAGCAGTGAAGTCGACAGATATAGCACAGATACGCAGTATTTT. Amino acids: CASSEVDRYSTDTQYF.

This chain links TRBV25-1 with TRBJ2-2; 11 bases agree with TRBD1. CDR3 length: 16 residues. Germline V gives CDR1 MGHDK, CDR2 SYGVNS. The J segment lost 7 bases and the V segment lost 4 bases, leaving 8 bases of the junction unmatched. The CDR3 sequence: CASSGTGTGGIGELFF. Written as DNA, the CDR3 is TGTGCCAGCAGTGGAACCGGGACAGGGGGTATCGGGGAGCTGTTTTTT.

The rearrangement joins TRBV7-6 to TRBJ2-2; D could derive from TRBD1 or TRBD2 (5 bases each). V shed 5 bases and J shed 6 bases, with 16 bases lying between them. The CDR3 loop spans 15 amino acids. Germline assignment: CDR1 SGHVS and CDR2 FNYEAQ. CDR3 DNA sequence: TGTGCCAGCAGCAAAATCCGGGGCCCACCCGGGGAGCTGTTTTTT. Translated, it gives CASSKIRGPPGELFF.

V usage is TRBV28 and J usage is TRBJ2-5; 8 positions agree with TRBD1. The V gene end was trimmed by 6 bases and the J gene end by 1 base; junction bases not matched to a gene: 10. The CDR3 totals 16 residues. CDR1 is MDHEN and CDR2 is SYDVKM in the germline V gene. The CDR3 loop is CASRPSGGPPQETQYF. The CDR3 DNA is TGTGCCAGCAGACCCTCAGGGGGCCCACCCCAAGAGACCCAGTACTTC.

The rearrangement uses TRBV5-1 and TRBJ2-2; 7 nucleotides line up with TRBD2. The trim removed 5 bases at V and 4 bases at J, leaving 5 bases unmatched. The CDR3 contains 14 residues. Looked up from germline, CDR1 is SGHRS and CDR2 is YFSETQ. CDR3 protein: CASRTTSATGELFF. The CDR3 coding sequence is TGCGCCAGCAGGACTACTAGCGCCACCGGGGAGCTGTTTTTT.